This TCR beta chain appears in the sequencing data of a study of CD4 and CD8 cells across lung adenocarcinoma regions. In its sample, this clonotype was seen many times. TCRdb reprocessed the PCR reads via MiXCR and lists one record per CDR3 protein. The table records over 15,000 distinct CDR3 sequences, roughly 46% of them present only once. Donors had localized lung adenocarcinoma, a non-small cell lung cancer. The CDR3 covers 21 residues. Germline assignment: CDR1 MNHEY and CDR2 SVGEGT. V lost 7 bases and J lost 5; bases outside the gene matches: 26. This sequence was found in a male donor with lung adenocarcinoma. The CD4 and CD8 labels of this study may be unreliable. The sequenced material came from CD4+ T cells from the margin of a lung tumor. The chain carries TRBV6-2 or TRBV6-3 and TRBJ2-5; TRBD2 agrees at 12 bases. CDR3: CASNLREEMWLAGGKKETQYF. In nucleotides, the CDR3 is TGTGCCAGCAACCTCCGGGAAGAGATGTGGCTAGCGGGAGGGAAGAAGGAGACCCAGTACTTC.